Listed below are T cell receptor beta chains from one sample, sequenced in a study of blood T cell repertoires in COVID-19. TCRdb's copy holds only in-frame clones and misses some; the assay was immunoSEQ multiplex PCR. Among about 240,000 clones listed, around 86% were seen once. Material for sequencing was peripheral blood. These receptors were obtained from a woman aged 55-69 years with active or convalescent COVID-19. Both conserved end residues are trimmed from each CDR3. Only some rows state a clone size, as once, few, many or a class for expanded clones.

V gene	J gene	clone size	CDR3 protein
TRBV7-2	TRBJ2-3	NA	ASSPSDPWLAESTDTQY
TRBV5-1	TRBJ1-2	NA	ASSRQDSLGGYT
TRBV21-1	TRBJ1-1	NA	ASNGPPGQGTEAF
TRBV6-5	TRBJ1-1	NA	ASSSRAEAF
TRBV7-2	TRBJ2-5	NA	ASSDSLAGQETQY
TRBV6-6	TRBJ2-2	NA	ASSSGTGESGKLF
TRBV3-1/TRBV3-2	TRBJ1-5	NA	ASSHSGPLH
TRBV19	TRBJ2-7	NA	ASSRGQGRNEQY
TRBV7-8	TRBJ1-5	NA	ASSGGTGGNQPQH
TRBV13	TRBJ2-3	NA	ASSPGQGPTYTQY
TRBV4-1	TRBJ1-2	NA	ASSPDSRGLDGYT
TRBV18	TRBJ2-3	NA	ASSTYRGRTDTQY
TRBV9	TRBJ1-6	few	ASSGGSNSPLH
TRBV5-1	TRBJ1-1	NA	ASSLDGGTHTEAF
TRBV6-1	TRBJ2-1	NA	ASSEVDEQF
TRBV19	TRBJ2-1	NA	ASTTSLRQGAGEQF
TRBV21-1	TRBJ1-3	NA	ASRRNLGGSGNTIY
TRBV6-5	TRBJ1-2	NA	ASTQGPLGYGYT
TRBV10-2	TRBJ2-3	NA	ASKRGAGDTQY
TRBV29-1	TRBJ1-2	NA	SVETNYGYT
TRBV7-2	TRBJ2-4	NA	ASSPRGLGRAKNIQY
TRBV29-1	TRBJ1-2	NA	SVQGTGAGNDRYGYT
TRBV10-3	TRBJ1-1	NA	AISGTTGGTEAF
TRBV12-3/TRBV12-4	TRBJ1-1	NA	ASSWTWDTEAF
TRBV30	TRBJ1-1	once	AWATGLDTEAF
TRBV6-5	TRBJ1-2	NA	ASTNDRDNGYT
TRBV11-2	TRBJ2-3	NA	ASSLVRDSKRTDTQY
TRBV5-1	TRBJ2-5	NA	ASGNRNQETQY
TRBV7-2	TRBJ1-2	NA	ASSLGTGVGYT
TRBV6-1	TRBJ2-7	NA	ASSEVRPVSYEQY
TRBV21-1	TRBJ1-5	once	ASSRRWTGGYVNQPQH
TRBV9	TRBJ1-6	many	ASSRRGGHSPLH
TRBV6-5	TRBJ2-7	few	ASSYSTGPPGEQY
TRBV7-9	TRBJ2-5	NA	ASSGGGYQETQY
TRBV3-1/TRBV3-2	TRBJ2-5	once	ASSQGGLADQETQY
TRBV5-8	TRBJ1-2	few	ASSPPKGTGAFYGYT
TRBV5-1	TRBJ1-1	few	ASSLGQGNANTEAF
TRBV10-3	TRBJ2-7	few	AISDGTGGYEQY
TRBV4-1	TRBJ2-3	once	ASSQTGLPGNTDTQY
TRBV4-1	TRBJ2-1	NA	ASSQYESGGLRKQF